Listed here are 30 T cell receptor beta chains from one sample, sequenced in a study of CD8 T cells in ankylosing spondylitis. TCRdb reprocessed the 5' RACE reads via MiXCR and lists one record per CDR3 protein. The data contain approximately 520,000 distinct CDR3 sequences, less than 6% of them singletons. No antigen has been assigned to these receptors. Points from the study as a whole: Blood of patients with ankylosing spondylitis appeared to be characterized by a TCR beta motif of several highly homologous variants.

Input material: blood, either unsorted or a sorted T cell fraction (not recorded which). Receptors were obtained from a male donor with ankylosing spondylitis.

This clonotype was recorded at least ten times. V is TRBV18 and J is TRBJ1-2, with TRBD1 matching 8 bases. The trim removed 3 bases at V and 5 bases at J, leaving 5 bases unmatched. CDR1 and CDR2 from the germline V gene are KGHSH and LQKENI. The CDR3 runs to 14 residues. The chain's CDR3 is CASSPGQVQYGYTF. In nucleotides, the CDR3 is TGTGCCAGCTCACCGGGACAGGTCCAATATGGCTACACCTTC. The entire variable domain, with the rest obtained from reference TRBV18 and TRBJ1-2, is as follows: NAGVMQNPRHLVRRRGQEARLRCSPMKGHSHVYWYRQLPEEGLKFMVYLQKENIIDESGMPKERFSAEFPKEGPSILRIQQVVRGDSAAYFCASSPGQVQYGYTFGSGTRLTVV.

This clonotype turned up a few times. The V call is TRBV12-5, the J call TRBJ2-2, with 8 nucleotides matching TRBD2. J was trimmed by 5 bases and V by 6 bases; bases with no gene match: 11. The CDR3 has 16 amino acids. CDR1 and CDR2 from the germline V gene are LGHNT and FRNRAP. The CDR3 reads CASGLGAGVGTGELFF. The CDR3 DNA reads as TGTGCTAGTGGCCTGGGAGCGGGAGTGGGAACCGGGGAGCTGTTTTTT.

The table lists this clonotype with many counts. The chain joins TRBV28 to TRBJ2-7; 8 bases fit TRBD1. CDR3 length equals 14 residues. Germline V CDR1 and CDR2: MDHEN, SYDVKM. After removal of 7 bases from V and 7 bases from J, the junction contained 12 bases not matched to a gene. CDR3 amino acids: CASTPDRVIEEQYF. The CDR3 DNA reads TGTGCCAGCACTCCGGACAGGGTGATCGAAGAGCAGTACTTC.

This clonotype showed up many times. The DNA for the CDR3 is TGCGCCAGCAGCAATGACGGTACGAACTATGGCTACACCTTC. Its protein is CASSNDGTNYGYTF. The rearrangement joins TRBV5-1 to TRBJ1-2; D ambiguous. CDR1 SGHRS and CDR2 YFSETQ come from the germline V gene. CDR3 length equals 14 residues. V was shortened by 4 bases and J by 2 bases, with 12 bases between the two germline ends.

This clonotype was found many times. The chain recombines TRBV6-2 or TRBV6-3 with TRBJ2-7, with unresolved D. The V gene's germline CDR1 is MNHEY and CDR2 SVGEGT. V was cut by 7 bases and J by 0 bases, with 7 bases left in between. The CDR3 sequence is 12 residues long. The CDR3 reads CASKSNSYEQYF. CDR3 bases: TGTGCCAGCAAAAGCAACTCCTACGAGCAGTACTTC.

This clonotype was detected many times. The rearrangement joins TRBV4-3 to TRBJ1-2, with D tentatively TRBD1 (6 bases). From germline, CDR1 is LGHNA and CDR2 YSLEER. Trimming stripped 0 bases from V and 6 bases from J, with 11 bases between. This CDR3 region has 14 residues. DNA of the CDR3: TGCGCCAGCAGCCAAGATAGGGGACAAAATGGCTACACCTTC. Amino acids: CASSQDRGQNGYTF.

This clonotype was detected ten times or more. V and J are TRBV4-3 and TRBJ2-7; D is unresolved. In germline, CDR1 is LGHNA, CDR2 YSLEER. Trimming left V 2 bases short and J 5 bases short, with 19 bases between. The CDR3 length is 16 residues. The CDR3 loop reads CASSQLLGRRVHEQYF. Here the CDR3 DNA reads TGCGCCAGCAGCCAATTGCTTGGAAGACGCGTCCACGAGCAGTACTTC.

This clonotype was recorded at least ten times. The chain employs TRBV20-1 and TRBJ1-1; D perhaps matches TRBD1 (6 bases). V was shortened by 5 bases and J by 7 bases, with 20 bases between the two germline ends. Germline V gene data show CDR1 as DFQATT and CDR2 as SNEGSKA (reference sequence). This CDR3 contains 14 residues. CDR3 region: CSARSPGARVEAFF. The CDR3 coding sequence is TGCAGTGCTCGGTCTCCGGGGGCAAGGGTTGAAGCTTTCTTT.

The table lists this clonotype with many counts. The V call is TRBV7-9, the J call TRBJ2-7, with D uncertain. The CDR3 contains 12 residues. Trimming took 3 bases from V and 6 from J, leaving 9 bases between them. Per germline, CDR1 SEHNR and CDR2 FQNEAQ (reference sequence). CDR3 sequence: CASSFLGIEQYF. The CDR3 DNA follows: TGTGCCAGCAGCTTTCTAGGGATCGAGCAGTACTTC.

This clonotype turned up a few times. The chain combines TRBV20-1 with TRBJ2-1, with no clear D. V lost 5 bases, J lost 4 bases, and 15 bases lay in between. Germline V gene data show CDR1 as DFQATT and CDR2 as SNEGSKA (reference sequence). The CDR3 runs 14 residues. CDR3 in DNA: TGCAGTGCTCCTGGTTTAGGGAATTACAATGAGCAGTTCTTC. This encodes CSAPGLGNYNEQFF.

The J gene is TRBJ2-3, the V gene TRBV6-2 or TRBV6-3; 8 bases agree with TRBD2. J lost 4 bases, V lost 2 bases, and 5 bases had no gene match. The V gene's germline CDR1 is MNHEY and CDR2 SVGEGT. CDR3 length: 15 amino acids. CDR3 residues: CASSYSGGPPDTQYF. CDR3 coding DNA: TGTGCCAGCAGTTACAGCGGGGGCCCTCCAGATACGCAGTATTTT.

This clonotype was detected ten times or more. The CDR3 sequence: CASSPYGGFNTEAFF. CDR3 bases: TGCGCCAGCAGCCCTTACGGGGGTTTCAACACTGAAGCTTTCTTT. This sequence joins TRBV4-1 and TRBJ1-1, with D possibly being TRBD1 (5 bases). Trimming removed 4 bases from V and 2 bases from J, with 14 bases in between. This CDR3 spans 15 amino acids. Germline V gene data show CDR1 as MGHRA and CDR2 as YSYEKL.

This clonotype has a count of ten or more. The gene calls are TRBV6-1 and TRBJ2-5; 9 bases map to TRBD1. The junction had 8 bases not matched to a gene; V was cut back by 9 bases and J by 3 bases. CDR1 is MNHNS, CDR2 SASEGT, per germline. The length of the CDR3 is 14 residues. This chain's CDR3 is CARIWGTGKETQYF. Here the CDR3 DNA reads TGTGCCAGAATTTGGGGGACAGGGAAAGAGACCCAGTACTTC.

This clonotype showed up many times. This sequence joins TRBV7-2 and TRBJ1-6; a possible D gene is TRBD1 (6 bases). CDR1 SGHTA and CDR2 FQGNSA come from the germline V gene. The CDR3 totals 15 residues. V was clipped by 1 base and J by 10 bases, with 14 bases between them. The CDR3 region has the DNA TGTGCCAGCAGCTTAGACACGGGGGGCCTGTCACCCCTCCACTTT. It codes for CASSLDTGGLSPLHF.

This clonotype occurred many times. The chain links TRBV7-8 to TRBJ2-3; D may be TRBD1 or TRBD2 (5 bases each). The CDR3 totals 15 residues. Between the trimmed V and J ends, which lost 6 bases and 5 bases, there was a span of 18 bases. Looked up from germline, CDR1 is SGHVS and CDR2 is FQNEAQ. The CDR3 loop is CASRQGPGRKDTQYF. DNA for the CDR3: TGTGCCAGCAGACAAGGTCCGGGGCGGAAAGATACGCAGTATTTT.

The V gene is TRBV2, the J gene TRBJ1-5, with 7 bases matching TRBD1. This CDR3 comprises 14 residues. Germline loops: CDR1 SNHLY, CDR2 FYNNEI. Trimming took 3 bases from V and 5 from J; bases not matched to a gene: 4. CDR3 residues: CASSENRGYQPQHF. The CDR3 nucleotides are TGTGCCAGCAGTGAGAACAGGGGCTATCAGCCCCAGCATTTT. The variable domain in full, with the rest retrieved from reference TRBV2 and TRBJ1-5, is EPEVTQTPSHQVTQMGQEVILRCVPISNHLYFYWYRQILGQKVEFLVSFYNNEISEKSEIFDDQFSVERPDGSNFTLKIRSTKLEDSAMYFCASSENRGYQPQHFGDGTRLSIL.

This clonotype was seen ten or more times. This sequence joins TRBV4-3 and TRBJ1-5, with D possibly being TRBD1 (5 bases). Germline-derived CDR1 and CDR2 are LGHNA and YSLEER. Trimming took off 0 bases at V and 2 bases at J, with 11 bases between the two ends. This CDR3 spans 16 amino acids. CDR3 coding DNA: TGCGCCAGCAGCCAAGACTATGGGACGGGCAATCAGCCCCAGCATTTT. Translation gives CASSQDYGTGNQPQHF.

There are many counts of this clonotype. The rearrangement uses TRBV11-2 and TRBJ2-7; 12 nucleotides align to TRBD2. CDR1 is SGHAT and CDR2 is FQNNGV in the germline V gene. CDR3 length: 15 amino acids. J lost 3 bases, V lost 5 bases, and 5 bases had no gene match. This chain's CDR3 is CASSRGLAGYYEQYF. For the CDR3, the DNA is TGTGCCAGCAGCCGAGGACTAGCGGGATACTACGAGCAGTACTTC.

This clonotype was counted many times. V and J are TRBV4-3 and TRBJ2-7; 12 bases match TRBD1. The CDR3 is made up of 18 amino acids. Germline assignment: CDR1 LGHNA and CDR2 YSLEER. J gave up 7 bases and V 0 bases, and 13 bases lay outside the gene matches. CDR3: CASSQDPGGTGGKEEQYF. In nucleotides, the CDR3 is TGCGCCAGCAGCCAAGATCCCGGTGGGACAGGGGGCAAGGAAGAGCAGTACTTC.

This clonotype was counted between two and nine times. This rearrangement joins TRBV2 to TRBJ2-1; D may be TRBD2 (5 bases). The germline V gene encodes CDR1 SNHLY and CDR2 FYNNEI. The CDR3 is 13 residues long. V shed 5 bases and J shed 8 bases, with 13 bases lying between them. The CDR3 loop is CASSPGLEYEQFF. CDR3 in DNA: TGTGCCAGCAGTCCCGGACTGGAGTATGAGCAGTTCTTC. Together with reference TRBV2 and TRBJ2-1, the CDR3 gives the full variable domain: EPEVTQTPSHQVTQMGQEVILRCVPISNHLYFYWYRQILGQKVEFLVSFYNNEISEKSEIFDDQFSVERPDGSNFTLKIRSTKLEDSAMYFCASSPGLEYEQFFGPGTRLTVL.

This clonotype occurred a few times. The V gene is TRBV15, the J gene TRBJ2-1; 7 bases align to TRBD2. The junction had 2 bases not matched to a gene; V was cut back by 0 bases and J by 0 bases. The V gene's germline CDR1 is LNHNV and CDR2 YYDKDF (reference sequence). The CDR3 loop spans 16 amino acids. The CDR3 nucleotides are TGTGCCACCAGCAGAGATGGCGGGAGCTCCTACAATGAGCAGTTCTTC. The encoded protein is CATSRDGGSSYNEQFF.

This clonotype has ten or more counts. V and J are TRBV6-1 and TRBJ1-5, with 7 bases that match TRBD1. This CDR3 spans 15 amino acids. V lost 7 bases and J lost 2; bases outside the gene matches: 8. CDR1 is MNHNS and CDR2 is SASEGT in the germline V gene. This chain's CDR3 is CASKKTGYGNQPQHF. DNA of the CDR3: TGTGCCAGCAAAAAGACAGGGTACGGCAATCAGCCCCAGCATTTT.

This clonotype has a count of ten or more. The rearrangement joins TRBV13 to TRBJ1-6; D is ambiguous. The CDR3 extends over 12 amino acids. The germline gives CDR1 PRHDT, CDR2 FYEKMQ (reference sequence). The ends were cut back, 2 bases at V and 13 bases at J, with 9 bases in the middle. The CDR3, as DNA: TGTGCCAGCAGCTTACGGGCGGAGCCCCTCCACTTT. Translating gives CASSLRAEPLHF.

This clonotype was seen at least ten times. The chain carries TRBV7-9 and TRBJ2-7; 10 bases align to TRBD2. From germline, CDR1 is SEHNR and CDR2 FQNEAQ (reference sequence). J gave up 6 bases and V 8 bases, and 13 bases lay outside the gene matches. CDR3 length equals 15 residues. CDR3 nucleotides: TGTGCCAGCCCGTCTGGGGGGACTAGCGAGGGCGAGCAGTACTTC. It is translated as CASPSGGTSEGEQYF.

This clonotype was seen many times. The chain recombines TRBV7-3 with TRBJ1-1; 8 bases fit TRBD1. CDR3 size: 13 residues. After removal of 1 base from V and 9 bases from J, the junction contained 4 bases not matched to a gene. The germline V gene encodes CDR1 SGHTA and CDR2 FQGTGA. The CDR3 is CASSLRQGSQAFF. CDR3 nucleotide sequence: TGTGCCAGCAGCTTAAGACAGGGGTCCCAAGCTTTCTTT. Full variable domain (rest looked up from reference TRBV7-3 and TRBJ1-1): GAGVSQTPSNKVTEKGKYVELRCDPISGHTALYWYRQSLGQGPEFLIYFQGTGAADDSGLPNDRFFAVRPEGSVSTLKIQRTERGDSAVYLCASSLRQGSQAFFGQGTRLTVV.

This clonotype was seen ten or more times. The chain uses TRBV7-9 and TRBJ2-2; D not certain. The CDR3 consists of 15 residues. Germline loops: CDR1 SEHNR, CDR2 FQNEAQ (reference sequence). The V end lost 3 bases, the J end lost 2 bases, and 10 bases lay between the germline ends. CDR3 sequence: CASSFLRINTGELFF. CDR3 nucleotide sequence: TGTGCCAGCAGCTTTCTCCGGATAAACACCGGGGAGCTGTTTTTT.

This clonotype was detected ten times or more. The chain is built from TRBV6-2 or TRBV6-3 and TRBJ2-3, with 7 bases that match TRBD2. Germline V lookup: CDR1 MNHEY, CDR2 SVGEGT. V trimming: 8 bases; J trimming: 2 bases; junction bases outside the gene matches: 13. The CDR3 loop spans 16 amino acids. CDR3 nucleotide sequence: TGTGCCAGCCGCAGGTTCCGGACTAGAACCACAGATACGCAGTATTTT. Its translation: CASRRFRTRTTDTQYF.

V usage is TRBV6-5 and J usage is TRBJ2-1, with no clear D. Germline-derived CDR1 and CDR2 are MNHEY and SVGAGI. The V gene lost 7 bases and the J gene lost 5 bases, with 6 bases spanning the gap. This CDR3 has 11 residues. The CDR3 sequence: CASIRNNEQFF. The CDR3 DNA follows: TGTGCCAGCATTAGGAACAATGAGCAGTTCTTC.

This clonotype was counted only a few times. The chain employs TRBV3-1 and TRBJ2-3; D gene uncertain. From germline, CDR1 is LGHDT and CDR2 YNNKEL (reference sequence). The CDR3 length is 15 residues. V was clipped by 4 bases and J by 0 bases, with 11 bases between them. CDR3 DNA: TGTGCCAGCAGCCCAGCTAGACCTAGCACAGATACGCAGTATTTT. Translated, it gives CASSPARPSTDTQYF.

The rearrangement joins TRBV7-2 to TRBJ2-7; 8 bases align to TRBD2. J lost 10 bases, V lost 0 bases, and 5 bases had no gene match. The germline CDR1 and CDR2 sequences are SGHTA and FQGNSA. The CDR3 consists of 13 residues. In nucleotides, the CDR3 is TGTGCCAGCAGCTTAGCGCTGCGGGGGGTACAGTACTTC. It is translated as CASSLALRGVQYF.